The 20 T cell receptor beta chains below come from one sample, sequenced in a study of blood T cells in healthy people across ages. A second PCR, run for roughly 6 to 11 cycles, used a sample-barcoded 5' primer plus a J-beta primer mix. TCRdb fed the 5' RACE reads into MiXCR, producing one record per CDR3 protein. The data hold approximately 850,000 distinct CDR3 sequences, with more than 45% observed a single time. The source material was blood. These receptors all stem from a man aged 30 to 45 in good health.

The V call is TRBV18, the J call TRBJ1-2; 9 nucleotides align to TRBD1. This CDR3 region has 15 residues. V gave up 4 bases and J gave up 5 bases; unmatched junction bases: 8. The germline V gene encodes CDR1 KGHSH and CDR2 LQKENI. Here the CDR3 reads CASSQQGAGDYGYTF. The CDR3 DNA reads TGTGCCAGCTCACAACAGGGGGCCGGCGATTATGGCTACACCTTC.

The V call is TRBV7-2, the J call TRBJ1-4; unclear D gene. Between the trimmed V and J ends, which lost 5 bases and 0 bases, there was a span of 13 bases. The CDR3 extends over 16 amino acids. Germline V CDR1 and CDR2: SGHTA, FQGNSA. CDR3 loop: CASSPVASSTNEKLFF. DNA of the CDR3: TGTGCCAGCAGCCCCGTCGCGAGTTCAACTAATGAAAAACTGTTTTTT. Full variable domain (outside the CDR3, taken from reference TRBV7-2 and TRBJ1-4): GAGVSQSPSNKVTEKGKDVELRCDPISGHTALYWYRQSLGQGLEFLIYFQGNSAPDKSGLPSDRFSAERTGGSVSTLTIQRTQQEDSAVYLCASSPVASSTNEKLFFGSGTQLSVL.

This sequence joins TRBV12-3 or TRBV12-4 and TRBJ1-1; the D is unclear. The CDR3 length is 13 residues. Trimming took 5 bases from V and 6 from J, leaving 13 bases between them. The CDR3 bases are TGTGCCAGCAGTCCTGTTGTGGGCTCTGAAGCTTTCTTT. Protein: CASSPVVGSEAFF.

V gene TRBV29-1 combines with J gene TRBJ2-7; D is uncertain. Germline CDR1 is SQVTM and CDR2 is ANQGSEA. This CDR3 region has 11 residues. Deletions cut 7 bases from V and 0 bases from J, with 7 bases between. CDR3 in DNA: TGCAGCGCTAAAAACTCCTACGAGCAGTACTTC. Translating it yields CSAKNSYEQYF.

This clonotype was seen more than once but under ten times. The chain's CDR3 is CASSGVVDSPLHF. CDR3 DNA: TGCGCCAGCAGTGGTGTAGTGGATTCACCCCTCCACTTT. This sequence joins TRBV10-2 and TRBJ1-6; D gene uncertain. Per the germline V gene, CDR1 is WSHSY and CDR2 is SAAADI. The CDR3 has 13 amino acids. V lost 4 bases to trimming and J lost 8 bases, with 9 bases between them.

The V gene is TRBV29-1, the J gene TRBJ2-1; 10 nucleotides match TRBD2. Germline trimming cut 4 bases from V and 6 bases from J; bases unmatched to any gene: 3. This CDR3 is built from 13 residues. Germline CDR1 is SQVTM and CDR2 is ANQGSEA. The CDR3 sequence is CSVGSGGGNEQFF. The CDR3 nucleotides read TGCAGCGTTGGGAGCGGGGGGGGCAATGAGCAGTTCTTC.

The V call is TRBV7-2, the J call TRBJ2-5, with TRBD2 identical over 9 bases. The CDR3 is 15 residues long. V lost 5 bases and J lost 9; bases outside the gene matches: 13. Germline V gene lookup returns CDR1 SGHTA and CDR2 FQGNSA. The CDR3 sequence is CASSENSGGLGPQYF. The CDR3 bases are TGTGCCAGCAGCGAAAATAGCGGGGGATTAGGACCCCAGTACTTC. The variable domain in full, completed from reference TRBV7-2 and TRBJ2-5, reads GAGVSQSPSNKVTEKGKDVELRCDPISGHTALYWYRQSLGQGLEFLIYFQGNSAPDKSGLPSDRFSAERTGGSVSTLTIQRTQQEDSAVYLCASSENSGGLGPQYFGPGTRLLVL.

The J gene is TRBJ1-4, the V gene TRBV7-2; D possibly corresponds to TRBD1 (5 bases). The CDR3 contains 14 residues. Germline CDR1 is SGHTA and CDR2 is FQGNSA. The V gene lost 5 bases and the J gene lost 6 bases, with 13 bases spanning the gap. The CDR3 region is CASSMGPFDEKLFF. CDR3 DNA sequence: TGTGCCAGCAGCATGGGGCCGTTTGATGAAAAACTGTTTTTT.

The chain links TRBV30 to TRBJ2-7, with TRBD1 matching 8 bases. With V trimmed by 5 bases and J by 2 bases, 5 bases remained unmatched. The CDR3 has 13 amino acids. The germline V gene has CDR1 GTSNPN and CDR2 SVGIG (reference sequence). CDR3 nucleotide sequence: TGTGCCTGGGCGGGACAGGACGCCTACGAGCAGTACTTC. It specifies CAWAGQDAYEQYF.

V usage is TRBV18 and J usage is TRBJ1-1, with D hard to call. Germline V gives CDR1 KGHSH, CDR2 LQKENI. The ends were cut back, 9 bases at V and 3 bases at J, with 11 bases in the middle. CDR3 length equals 12 residues. The CDR3 DNA sequence: TGTGCCAGTGCCCCACGGGACACTGAAGCTTTCTTT. As protein: CASAPRDTEAFF.

The chain combines TRBV9 with TRBJ2-3, with D possibly called TRBD1 or TRBD2 (5 bases each). CDR1 is SGDLS and CDR2 is YYNGEE in the germline V gene. Trimming stripped 3 bases from V and 1 base from J, with 21 bases between. The CDR3 has 18 residues. The CDR3 coding sequence is TGTGCCAGCAGCGACCACCCCTGGGGGAGTGCAGGCACAGATACGCAGTATTTT. Encoded protein: CASSDHPWGSAGTDTQYF.

The chain has TRBV4-3 and TRBJ1-2; 8 positions agree with TRBD1. Unmatched junction bases numbered 8, after V lost 0 bases and J lost 8 bases. The CDR3 extends over 15 amino acids. CDR1 is LGHNA and CDR2 is YSLEER in the germline V gene. In DNA form, the CDR3 reads TGCGCCAGCAGCCAAGACACAGGGGGAAATAGAGGCTACACCTTC. Translation gives CASSQDTGGNRGYTF.

This clonotype was observed a handful of times. The chain carries TRBV7-2 and TRBJ2-7; 9 bases align to TRBD2. This CDR3 spans 16 amino acids. J lost 7 bases, V lost 2 bases, and 12 bases had no gene match. Germline lookup yields CDR1 SGHTA and CDR2 FQGNSA. CDR3 nucleotide sequence: TGTGCCAGCAGCTTACTGGGGGGGACTAGCTTCTTAGAGCAGTACTTC. This translates into CASSLLGGTSFLEQYF.

The J gene is TRBJ2-1, the V gene TRBV20-1; 10 bases agree with TRBD2. From germline, CDR1 is DFQATT and CDR2 SNEGSKA (reference sequence). Trimming at V came to 6 bases and at J to 6 bases, leaving 11 bases not matched to a gene. This CDR3 spans 15 amino acids. The CDR3 DNA follows: TGCAGTGCCGGGGGGACACTAGCGGGGTCCAATGAGCAGTTCTTC. It translates to CSAGGTLAGSNEQFF.

This clonotype was detected only a few times. The CDR3 nucleotides read TGTGCCAGCAGCCAGGTCAACACCGGGGAGCTGTTTTTT. Its translation: CASSQVNTGELFF. V usage is TRBV3-1 and J usage is TRBJ2-2; the D is unclear. Germline V gives CDR1 LGHDT, CDR2 YNNKEL (reference sequence). Trimming removed 3 bases at V and 2 bases at J, with 4 bases between. The CDR3 runs to 13 residues.

The DNA of the CDR3 is TGCGCCAGCAGCCAAGGGGCCAACCGGGACGCTGAAGCTTTCTTT. Translating it yields CASSQGANRDAEAFF. This chain connects TRBV4-1 to TRBJ1-1; possible D gene TRBD1, 5 bases. The V gene lost 1 base and the J gene lost 6 bases, with 15 bases spanning the gap. This CDR3 contains 15 residues. The V gene's germline CDR1 is MGHRA and CDR2 YSYEKL.

This clonotype was observed a handful of times. The chain recombines TRBV27 with TRBJ2-1; TRBD2 is a possible D gene (6 bases). V was pared by 2 bases and J by 1 base, with 12 bases between. The germline V gene has CDR1 MNHEY and CDR2 SMNVEV (reference sequence). This CDR3 has 16 residues. CDR3 in amino acids: CASSLHPGLSYNEQFF. The CDR3 DNA follows: TGTGCCAGCAGTTTACATCCGGGACTTTCCTACAATGAGCAGTTCTTC.

The table lists this clonotype with a few counts. This chain links TRBV7-2 with TRBJ2-7; TRBD2 agrees at 12 bases. The J call may be wrong; the DNA end is better matched by TRBJ2-5. The CDR3 runs to 21 residues. The germline gives CDR1 SGHTA, CDR2 FQGNSA. The CDR3 spells CASSLPAIRLAGADHKETQYF. The CDR3 nucleotides are TGTGCCAGCAGCTTACCAGCTATCAGACTAGCGGGGGCCGACCACAAAGAGACCCAGTACTTC.

J is TRBJ2-3 and V is TRBV15; TRBD2 aligns across 7 bases. Per germline, CDR1 LNHNV and CDR2 YYDKDF (reference sequence). The V and J ends lost 8 bases and 3 bases, in that order; junction bases with no gene match: 11. This CDR3 spans 15 amino acids. In DNA form, the CDR3 reads TGTGCCACCCACTCCCGCGGGAGTGGAACAGATACGCAGTATTTT. It specifies CATHSRGSGTDTQYF.

This rearrangement joins TRBV7-2 to TRBJ2-6, with 14 bases that match TRBD2. The germline CDR1 and CDR2 sequences are SGHTA and FQGNSA. This CDR3 is built from 20 residues. V shed 5 bases and J 3 bases; nucleotides not matched to a gene: 12. The CDR3 region has the DNA TGTGCCAGCAGCCCACGACTAGCGGGGGGGCCGAGGTATGGGGCCAACGTCCTGACTTTC. Translation: CASSPRLAGGPRYGANVLTF.